The rows below give T cell receptor beta chains drawn from one sample of a study of glioma-infiltrating T cells. TCRdb reprocessed the multiplex PCR reads via MiXCR and lists one record per CDR3 protein. In the table there are under 200,000 distinct CDR3 sequences, 43% of which are singletons. The sequenced material came from glioma tissue, nonneoplastic brain tissue, or PBMCs (not recorded which). These receptors originate from a human donor with low-grade glioma or glioblastoma, undergoing nonglioma brain surgery, or in good health (not recorded which). Each CDR3 is given with its conserved first and last residue. A D gene is named only where the DNA matches it firmly. Expanded clones are given a class, and other clones once, few, many or no size at all.

v_call	d_call	j_call	clone_size	cdr3_aa	cdr3_nt
TRBV19	TRBD2	TRBJ2-3	.	CASSSLGAGVTDTQYF	TGTGCCAGTAGTTCCCTAGGAGCGGGAGTCACAGATACGCAGTATTTT
TRBV4-2	.	TRBJ2-3	few	CASSQAKDSSPDTQYF	TGTGCCAGCAGCCAAGCGAAGGACTCTAGTCCAGATACGCAGTATTTT
TRBV20-1	.	TRBJ1-1	many	CSAGMGGTEAFF	TGCAGTGCTGGAATGGGGGGCACTGAAGCTTTCTTT
TRBV27	TRBD1	TRBJ1-1	many	CASRQSGQMNTEAFF	TGTGCCAGCAGACAATCGGGACAGATGAACACTGAAGCTTTCTTT
TRBV6-4	.	TRBJ1-1	many	CASSVEGDTEAFF	TGTGCCAGCAGTGTGGAGGGCGACACTGAAGCTTTCTTT
TRBV12-3/TRBV12-4	TRBD2	TRBJ2-3	.	CASSSASSLADTQYF	TGTGCCAGCAGCTCCGCCTCTTCACTAGCGGATACGCAGTATTTT
TRBV6-1	.	TRBJ2-7	.	CASTPSLGGPGEQYF	TGTGCCAGCACTCCCAGCCTAGGGGGGCCCGGCGAGCAGTACTTC
TRBV20-1	.	TRBJ2-3	.	CSASSGGDTQYF	TGCAGTGCTAGCAGTGGGGGAGATACGCAGTATTTT
TRBV12-3/TRBV12-4	TRBD1	TRBJ1-1	many	CASSPRTGALNTEAFF	TGTGCCAGCAGCCCCAGGACAGGAGCCCTGAACACTGAAGCTTTCTTT
TRBV19	TRBD1	TRBJ1-2	.	CASSTGTAYYGYTF	TGTGCCAGTAGTACCGGGACAGCCTACTATGGCTACACCTTC
TRBV7-2	.	TRBJ1-3	.	CASSLGQSGNTIYF	TGTGCCAGCAGCTTAGGACAGTCTGGAAACACCATATATTTT
TRBV29-1	TRBD1	TRBJ2-3	.	CSVENRGGDTQYF	TGCAGCGTTGAGAACAGGGGTGGAGATACGCAGTATTTT
TRBV20-1	.	TRBJ1-2	many	CSAPDGASGYTF	TGCAGTGCTCCCGACGGGGCTAGTGGCTACACCTTC
TRBV20-1	TRBD2	TRBJ2-1	many	CSARDGSGRARDEQFF	TGCAGTGCTAGAGATGGTAGCGGGAGGGCCAGGGATGAGCAGTTCTTC
TRBV20-1	TRBD2	TRBJ2-1	once	CIAPIAGGSNEQFF	TGCATTGCTCCGATAGCGGGAGGGAGCAATGAGCAGTTCTTC
TRBV18	TRBD1	TRBJ2-2	once	CASSRGQKNTGELFF	TGTGCCAGCTCTCGGGGACAGAAGAACACCGGGGAGCTGTTTTTT
TRBV12-3/TRBV12-4	.	TRBJ2-3	.	CASSLRTFDTQYF	TGTGCCAGCAGTTTAAGGACTTTTGATACGCAGTATTTT
TRBV28	.	TRBJ1-6	many	CASSLAVGVSSPLHF	TGTGCCAGCAGTTTAGCAGTCGGAGTATCGTCACCCCTCCACTTT
TRBV28	TRBD1	TRBJ2-1	.	CASSLWGLDRTCEQFF	TGTGCCAGCAGTTTATGGGGTCTGGACAGGACGTGTGAGCAGTTCTTC
TRBV2	TRBD2	TRBJ2-3	.	CATQEGAGASDTQYF	TGTGCCACCCAGGAGGGAGCGGGAGCCTCAGATACGCAGTATTTT
TRBV28	.	TRBJ1-2	many	CASSFEPVNYGYTF	TGTGCCAGCAGTTTCGAACCGGTAAACTATGGCTACACCTTC
TRBV2	.	TRBJ2-2	.	CASRGLKNTGELFF	TGTGCCAGCAGGGGACTCAAGAACACCGGGGAGCTGTTTTTT
TRBV6-5	.	TRBJ2-1	.	CASSHSYTMHEQFF	TGTGCCAGCAGTCACTCTTATACGATGCATGAGCAGTTCTTC
TRBV12-3/TRBV12-4	TRBD2	TRBJ2-5	many	CASSLRLAEGQETQYF	TGTGCCAGCAGTTTGCGGCTAGCGGAGGGCCAAGAGACCCAGTACTTC
TRBV9	TRBD1	TRBJ1-5	.	CASSAEQGMSNQPQHF	TGTGCCAGCAGCGCGGAACAGGGGATGAGCAATCAGCCCCAGCATTTT
TRBV27	TRBD2	TRBJ2-1	many	CASISGGRVEVNEQFF	TGTGCCAGCATATCAGGCGGGAGGGTGGAAGTTAATGAGCAGTTCTTC
TRBV10-3	.	TRBJ2-3	many	CAISDPDRFTDTQYF	TGTGCCATCAGTGACCCTGACAGGTTCACAGATACGCAGTATTTT
TRBV28	TRBD2	TRBJ2-5	once	CASSRTSGSQETQYF	TGTGCCAGCAGCCGGACTAGCGGGAGTCAAGAGACCCAGTACTTC
TRBV19	TRBD2	TRBJ2-1	few	CASSRIAGGLNNEQFF	TGTGCCAGTAGTCGCATAGCGGGAGGTCTGAACAATGAGCAGTTCTTC
TRBV29-1	TRBD1	TRBJ1-1	few	CSWGQESDTEAFF	TGCAGTTGGGGACAGGAATCCGACACTGAAGCTTTCTTT
TRBV27	.	TRBJ2-1	many	CASSFRATPLDDNEQFF	TGTGCCAGCAGTTTTAGGGCGACTCCATTAGACGACAATGAGCAGTTCTTC
TRBV7-9	.	TRBJ2-3	many	CASSLIGDTQYF	TGTGCCAGCAGCTTAATTGGTGATACGCAGTATTTT
TRBV6-1	TRBD1	TRBJ1-1	many	CASSSWTGEAFF	TGTGCCAGCAGTTCCTGGACAGGCGAAGCTTTCTTT
TRBV2	.	TRBJ2-3	.	CARQEVPGADTEYF	TGTGCCAGACAAGAGGTCCCCGGGGCAGATACGGAGTATTTT
TRBV20-1	.	TRBJ1-1	many	CSAKGGTEAFF	TGCAGTGCTAAGGGAGGGACAGAAGCTTTCTTT
TRBV28	.	TRBJ2-7	many	CASSFDYTGLAYTYEQYF	TGTGCCAGCAGTTTCGACTATACCGGGCTAGCGTATACCTACGAGCAGTACTTC
TRBV28	TRBD1	TRBJ2-5	few	CASSLLAGTGTLETQYF	TGTGCCAGCAGTTTATTAGCCGGGACAGGGACCTTAGAGACCCAGTACTTC
TRBV20-1	TRBD1	TRBJ1-2	many	CSARDRQGAGGYTF	TGCAGTGCTAGAGACCGACAGGGGGCTGGTGGCTACACCTTC
TRBV20-1	TRBD2	TRBJ2-7	.	CSVGTKRDEQWF	TGCAGTGTTGGGACTAAACGGGACGAGCAGTGGTTC
TRBV30	.	TRBJ2-1	few	CAWSKSFPYNEQFF	TGTGCCTGGAGTAAGTCTTTCCCCTACAATGAGCAGTTCTTC
TRBV6-2/TRBV6-3	.	TRBJ2-3	medium-sized	CASSYIDTQYF	TGTGCCAGCAGTTATATCGATACGCAGTATTTT
TRBV18	.	TRBJ1-2	few	CASSPLGPPESNGYTF	TGTGCCAGCTCACCCCTGGGACCCCCCGAGTCCAATGGCTACACCTTC
TRBV5-4	.	TRBJ1-5	.	CASSTYGPNQPQHF	TGTGCCAGCAGCACCTACGGGCCAAATCAGCCCCAGCATTTT
TRBV6-1	.	TRBJ1-5	medium-sized	CASSETPQPQHF	TGTGCCAGCAGTGAAACCCCTCAGCCCCAGCATTTT
TRBV7-2	.	TRBJ2-7	.	CASSIPSTSYEQYF	TGTGCCAGCAGCATACCAAGTACCTCCTACGAGCAGTACTTC
TRBV4-1	.	TRBJ2-7	.	CASSPPLRQSHYEQYF	TGCGCCAGCAGCCCCCCGCTTCGCCAATCCCACTACGAGCAGTACTTC
TRBV6-1	TRBD1	TRBJ1-1	.	CATSPRGLGNTEAFF	TGTGCCACCAGTCCTAGGGGGCTCGGGAACACTGAAGCTTTCTTT
TRBV12-3/TRBV12-4	.	TRBJ2-1	many	CASSFGSEQFF	TGTGCCAGCAGTTTCGGTAGTGAGCAGTTCTTC
TRBV20-1	.	TRBJ1-1	.	CSVEKQGVKAFF	TGCAGCGTTGAAAAACAGGGAGTTAAAGCTTTCTTT
TRBV28	TRBD1	TRBJ2-7	many	CASSWGQPPYEQYF	TGTGCCAGCAGTTGGGGACAGCCTCCCTACGAGCAGTACTTC